The entry below describes one TCR beta chain. A read error may explain this, as a much larger clone is one base away. V was pared by 0 bases and J by 1 base, with 4 bases between. This CDR3 is built from 14 residues. Germline V gene sequence: CDR1 LNHDA, CDR2 SQIVND (reference sequence). The record originates from a study of molecular identifiers for immune sequencing clone quantification. Across the whole study: Replicate runs used RNA from roughly 21,000 or 96,000 naive CD8 cells, which was split five ways into aliquots, and four of those aliquots were then sequenced.

MiXCR, applied by TCRdb to the PCR reads, yields one record per CDR3 protein. This table has 300,000 to 400,000 distinct CDR3 sequences, about 21% appearing once. The sorting of naive CD8 T cells used the CD8+CD4-CCR7+CD45RA+ phenotype. Sequencing was carried out using naive CD8+ T cells from blood, with Jurkat cell RNA spiked in. The subset: FACS-sorted CD8+CD4-CCR7+CD45RA+ naive T cells. The V call is TRBV19, the J call TRBJ2-4; D is undetermined. The receptor comes from a human donor in good health. Some libraries in this study had Jurkat cell RNA spiked in. The CDR3, as DNA: TGTGCCAGTAGTATAGACATGGCCAAAAACATTCAGTACTTC. Amino acid sequence: CASSIDMAKNIQYF.